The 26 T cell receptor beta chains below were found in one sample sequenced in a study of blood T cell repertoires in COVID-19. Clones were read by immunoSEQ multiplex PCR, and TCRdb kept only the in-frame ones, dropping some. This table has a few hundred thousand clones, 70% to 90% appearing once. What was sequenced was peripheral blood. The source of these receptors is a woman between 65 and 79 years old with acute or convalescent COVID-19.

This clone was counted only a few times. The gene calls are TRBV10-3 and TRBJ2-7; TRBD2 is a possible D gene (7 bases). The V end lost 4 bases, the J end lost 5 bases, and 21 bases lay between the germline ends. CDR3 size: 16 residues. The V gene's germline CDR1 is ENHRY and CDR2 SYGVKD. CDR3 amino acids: CAISAGAGEGIDEQYF. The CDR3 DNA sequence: TGTGCCATCAGTGCGGGGGCAGGGGAGGGGATCGACGAGCAGTACTTC.

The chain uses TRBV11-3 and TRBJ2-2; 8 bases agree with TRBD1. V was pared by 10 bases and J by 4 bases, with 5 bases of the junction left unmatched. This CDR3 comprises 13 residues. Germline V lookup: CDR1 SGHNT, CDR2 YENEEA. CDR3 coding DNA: TGTGCCACTCAGGGGGCAAGCACCGGGGAGCTGTTTTTT. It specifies CATQGASTGELFF.

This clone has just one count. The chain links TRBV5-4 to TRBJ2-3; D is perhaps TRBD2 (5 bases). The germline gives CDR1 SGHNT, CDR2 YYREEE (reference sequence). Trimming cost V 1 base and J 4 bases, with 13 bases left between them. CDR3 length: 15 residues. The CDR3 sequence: CASSLSAGTADTQYF. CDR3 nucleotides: TGTGCCAGCAGCTTGAGTGCGGGTACGGCAGATACGCAGTATTTT.

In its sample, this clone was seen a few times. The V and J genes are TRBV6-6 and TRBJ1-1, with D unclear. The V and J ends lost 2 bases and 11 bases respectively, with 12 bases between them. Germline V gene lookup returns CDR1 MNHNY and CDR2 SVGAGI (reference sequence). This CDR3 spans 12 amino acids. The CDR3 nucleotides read TGTGCCAGCAGTTACCGTGAATTCGAGGCTTTCTTT. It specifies CASSYREFEAFF.

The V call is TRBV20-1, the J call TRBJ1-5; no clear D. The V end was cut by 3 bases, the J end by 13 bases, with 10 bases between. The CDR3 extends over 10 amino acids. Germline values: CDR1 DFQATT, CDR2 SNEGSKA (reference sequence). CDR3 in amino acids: CSARGEAQHF. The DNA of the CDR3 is TGCAGTGCTAGGGGAGAGGCTCAGCATTTT.

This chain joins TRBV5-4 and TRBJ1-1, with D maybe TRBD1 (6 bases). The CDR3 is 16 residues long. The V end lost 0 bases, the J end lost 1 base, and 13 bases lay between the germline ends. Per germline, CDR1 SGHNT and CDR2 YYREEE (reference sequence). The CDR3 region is CASSLAFGGRNTEAFF. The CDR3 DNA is TGTGCCAGCAGCTTGGCCTTCGGGGGGCGGAACACTGAAGCTTTCTTT.

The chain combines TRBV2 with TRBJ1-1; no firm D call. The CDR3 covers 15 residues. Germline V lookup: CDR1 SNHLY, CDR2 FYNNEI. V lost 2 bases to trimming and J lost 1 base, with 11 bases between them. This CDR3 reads CASSELRGANTEAFF. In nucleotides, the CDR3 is TGTGCCAGCAGTGAACTAAGAGGAGCGAACACTGAAGCTTTCTTT.

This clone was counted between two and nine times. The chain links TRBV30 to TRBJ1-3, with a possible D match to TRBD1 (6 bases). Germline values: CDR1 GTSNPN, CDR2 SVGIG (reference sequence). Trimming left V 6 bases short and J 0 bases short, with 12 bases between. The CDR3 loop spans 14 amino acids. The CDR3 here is CACRDNLSGNTIYF. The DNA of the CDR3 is TGTGCCTGCCGGGACAACCTCTCTGGAAACACCATATATTTT.

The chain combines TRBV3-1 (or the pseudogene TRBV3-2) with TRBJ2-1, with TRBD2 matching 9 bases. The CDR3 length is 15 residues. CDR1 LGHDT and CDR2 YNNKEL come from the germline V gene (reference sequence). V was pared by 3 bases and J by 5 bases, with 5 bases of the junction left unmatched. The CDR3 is CASSQRASGDNEQFF. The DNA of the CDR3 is TGTGCCAGCAGCCAGCGGGCTAGCGGGGACAATGAGCAGTTCTTC.

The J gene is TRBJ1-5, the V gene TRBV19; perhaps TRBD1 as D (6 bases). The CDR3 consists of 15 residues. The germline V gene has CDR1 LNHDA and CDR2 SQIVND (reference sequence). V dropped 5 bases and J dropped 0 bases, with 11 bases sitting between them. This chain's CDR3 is CASSYTGHSNQPQHF. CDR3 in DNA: TGTGCCAGTAGTTATACAGGGCATAGCAATCAGCCCCAGCATTTT.

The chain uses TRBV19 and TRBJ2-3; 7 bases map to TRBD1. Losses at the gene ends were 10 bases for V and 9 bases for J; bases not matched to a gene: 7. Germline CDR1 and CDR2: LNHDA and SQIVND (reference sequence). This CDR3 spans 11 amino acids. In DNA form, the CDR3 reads TGTGCCACTAAGGACAGGAGGACGCAGTATTTT. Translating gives CATKDRRTQYF.

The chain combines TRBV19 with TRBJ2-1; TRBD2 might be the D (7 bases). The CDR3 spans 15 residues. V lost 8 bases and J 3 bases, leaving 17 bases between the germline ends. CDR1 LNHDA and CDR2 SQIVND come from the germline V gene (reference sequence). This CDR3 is CASSRGGSYYNEQFF. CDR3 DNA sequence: TGTGCCAGTTCGAGGGGGGGAAGTTACTACAATGAGCAGTTCTTC. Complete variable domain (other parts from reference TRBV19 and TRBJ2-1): DGGITQSPKYLFRKEGQNVTLSCEQNLNHDAMYWYRQDPGQGLRLIYYSQIVNDFQKGDIAEGYSVSREKKESFPLTVTSAQKNPTAFYLCASSRGGSYYNEQFFGPGTRLTVL.

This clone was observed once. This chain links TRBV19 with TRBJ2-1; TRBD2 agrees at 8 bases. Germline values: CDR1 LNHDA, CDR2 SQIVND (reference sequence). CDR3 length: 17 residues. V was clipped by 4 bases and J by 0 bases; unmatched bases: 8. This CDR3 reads CASSSRGGASSYNEQFF. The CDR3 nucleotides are TGTGCCAGTAGTAGCCGGGGGGGAGCCAGCTCCTACAATGAGCAGTTCTTC.

The CDR3 DNA is TGTGCCAGCAGCGTTGGAGGGGGCAGGAGGAACACTGAAGCTTTCTTT. Its protein product is CASSVGGGRRNTEAFF. The rearrangement uses TRBV9 and TRBJ1-1; 7 positions match TRBD1. CDR1 and CDR2 (germline): SGDLS, YYNGEE. The CDR3 has 16 amino acids. The ends lost 2 bases at V and 1 base at J; junction bases unmatched: 8.

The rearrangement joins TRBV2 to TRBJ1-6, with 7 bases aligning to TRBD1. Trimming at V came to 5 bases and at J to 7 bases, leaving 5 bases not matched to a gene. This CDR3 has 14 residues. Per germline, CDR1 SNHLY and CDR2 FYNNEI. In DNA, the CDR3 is TGTGCCAGCAGTCAGGGGGGAAACAATTCACCCCTCCACTTT. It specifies CASSQGGNNSPLHF.

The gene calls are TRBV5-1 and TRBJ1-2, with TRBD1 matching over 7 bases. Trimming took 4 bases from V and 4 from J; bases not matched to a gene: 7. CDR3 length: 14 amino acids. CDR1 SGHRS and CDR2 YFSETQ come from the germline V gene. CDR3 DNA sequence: TGCGCCAGCAGCAAAACAGGGGACTCCTATGGCTACACCTTC. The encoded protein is CASSKTGDSYGYTF.

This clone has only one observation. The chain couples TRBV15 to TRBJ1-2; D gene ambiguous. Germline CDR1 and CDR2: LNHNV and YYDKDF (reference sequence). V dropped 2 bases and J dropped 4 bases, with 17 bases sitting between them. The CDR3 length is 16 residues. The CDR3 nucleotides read TGTGCCACCAGCAGAACCTTCGGGATAGGGCTCTATGGCTACACCTTC. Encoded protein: CATSRTFGIGLYGYTF. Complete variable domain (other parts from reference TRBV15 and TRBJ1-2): DAMVIQNPRYQVTQFGKPVTLSCSQTLNHNVMYWYQQKSSQAPKLLFHYYDKDFNNEADTPDNFQSRRPNTSFCFLDIRSPGLGDTAMYLCATSRTFGIGLYGYTFGSGTRLTVV.

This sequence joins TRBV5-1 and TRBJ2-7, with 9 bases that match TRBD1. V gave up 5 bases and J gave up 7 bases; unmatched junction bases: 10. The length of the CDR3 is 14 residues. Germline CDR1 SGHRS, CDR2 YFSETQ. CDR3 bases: TGCGCCAGCAGAGACGGACAGGGGTTCGGAGAGCAGTACTTC. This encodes CASRDGQGFGEQYF. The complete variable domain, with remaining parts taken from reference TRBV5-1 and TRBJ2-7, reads KAGVTQTPRYLIKTRGQQVTLSCSPISGHRSVSWYQQTPGQGLQFLFEYFSETQRNKGNFPGRFSGRQFSNSRSEMNVSTLELGDSALYLCASRDGQGFGEQYFGPGTRLTVT.

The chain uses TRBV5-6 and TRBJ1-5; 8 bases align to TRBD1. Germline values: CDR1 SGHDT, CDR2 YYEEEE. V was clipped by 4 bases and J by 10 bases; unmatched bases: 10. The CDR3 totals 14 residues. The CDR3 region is CASSPGQGSRPQHF. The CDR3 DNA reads TGTGCCAGCAGCCCCGGACAGGGCTCCCGTCCCCAGCATTTT.

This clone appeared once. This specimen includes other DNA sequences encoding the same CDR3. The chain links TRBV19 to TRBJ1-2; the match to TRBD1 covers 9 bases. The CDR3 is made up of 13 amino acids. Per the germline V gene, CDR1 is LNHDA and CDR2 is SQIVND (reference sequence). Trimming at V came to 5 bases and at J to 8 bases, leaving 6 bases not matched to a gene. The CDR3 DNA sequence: TGTGCCAGTAGTCTACGGACAGGGGACGGCTACACCTTC. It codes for CASSLRTGDGYTF.

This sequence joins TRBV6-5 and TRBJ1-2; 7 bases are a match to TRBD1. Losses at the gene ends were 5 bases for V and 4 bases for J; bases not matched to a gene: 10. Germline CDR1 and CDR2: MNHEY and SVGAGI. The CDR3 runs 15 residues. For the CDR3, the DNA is TGTGCCAGCAGTCGACAACGGGAGGGGGCCTATGGCTACACCTTC. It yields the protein CASSRQREGAYGYTF.

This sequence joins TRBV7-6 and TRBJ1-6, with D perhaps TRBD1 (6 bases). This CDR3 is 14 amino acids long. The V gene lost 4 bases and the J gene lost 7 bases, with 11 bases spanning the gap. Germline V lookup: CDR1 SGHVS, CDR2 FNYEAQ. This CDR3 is CASSSGQLNSPLHF. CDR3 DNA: TGTGCCAGCAGCTCCGGACAGCTGAATTCACCCCTCCACTTT.

Here the CDR3 reads CATSDGRLTGNTIYF. DNA for the CDR3: TGTGCCACCAGTGACGGGAGATTAACGGGAAACACCATATATTTT. The rearrangement uses TRBV24-1 and TRBJ1-3; D unclear. Trimming left V 4 bases short and J 4 bases short, with 13 bases between. CDR1 is KGHDR and CDR2 is SFDVKD in the germline V gene. There are 15 residues in the CDR3.

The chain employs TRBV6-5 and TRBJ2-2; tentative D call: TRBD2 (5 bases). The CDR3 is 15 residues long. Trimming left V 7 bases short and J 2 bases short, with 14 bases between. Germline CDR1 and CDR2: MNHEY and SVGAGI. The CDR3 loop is CASTPTGINTGELFF. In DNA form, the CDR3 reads TGTGCCAGCACCCCAACGGGGATAAACACCGGGGAGCTGTTTTTT.

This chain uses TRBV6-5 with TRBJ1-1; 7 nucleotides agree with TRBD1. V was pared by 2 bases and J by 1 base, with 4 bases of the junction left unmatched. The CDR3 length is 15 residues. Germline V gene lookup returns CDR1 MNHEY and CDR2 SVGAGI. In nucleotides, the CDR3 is TGTGCCAGCAGTTACGGGGACAGACGGAACACTGAAGCTTTCTTT. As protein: CASSYGDRRNTEAFF.

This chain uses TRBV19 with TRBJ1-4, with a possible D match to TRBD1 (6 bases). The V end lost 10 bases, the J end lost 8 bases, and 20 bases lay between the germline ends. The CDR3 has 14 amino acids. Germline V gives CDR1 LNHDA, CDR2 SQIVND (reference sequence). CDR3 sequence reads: CATLPTGLQEKLFF. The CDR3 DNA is TGTGCCACCCTTCCCACAGGGCTACAGGAAAAACTGTTTTTT.